Shown below are 4 T cell receptor beta chains from a single sample sequenced in a study of CD8 T cells in ankylosing spondylitis. From the 5' RACE reads, TCRdb called clonotypes with MiXCR, one entry per CDR3 protein. Among approximately 250,000 distinct CDR3 sequences listed, approximately 8.4% were seen once. Sample: blood, either unsorted or a sorted T cell fraction (not recorded which). These TCRs come from a female donor with ankylosing spondylitis or in good health (not recorded which).

This clonotype was recorded at least ten times. The chain uses TRBV12-3 or TRBV12-4 and TRBJ2-1, with a weak D call TRBD2 (6 bases). This CDR3 comprises 18 residues. V lost 5 bases, J lost 9 bases, and 29 bases lay in between. The CDR3 bases are TGTGCCAGCAGTATACCTACGGGACTTTCGGGGAGAGGCGTTGAGCAGTTCTTC. Translating it yields CASSIPTGLSGRGVEQFF.

There are many counts of this clonotype. This chain links TRBV12-3 or TRBV12-4 with TRBJ1-6, with 7 positions matching TRBD1. CDR3 length: 14 amino acids. V lost 5 bases to trimming and J lost 9 bases; unmatched junction nucleotides: 7. This chain's CDR3 is CASSRQGEGSPLHF. CDR3 nucleotides: TGTGCCAGCAGTCGACAGGGAGAAGGTTCACCCCTCCACTTT.

Many counts were recorded for this clonotype. The chain employs TRBV20-1 and TRBJ2-1, with D possibly called TRBD1 or TRBD2 (5 bases each). The CDR3 sequence is 15 residues long. V dropped 6 bases and J dropped 1 base, with 16 bases sitting between them. From germline, CDR1 is DFQATT and CDR2 SNEGSKA (reference sequence). This CDR3 is CSAHDGARSYNEQFF. Written as DNA, the CDR3 is TGCAGTGCCCACGACGGGGCTAGATCCTACAATGAGCAGTTCTTC.

This clonotype was recorded many times. V usage is TRBV7-2 and J usage is TRBJ1-5; 12 bases fit TRBD1. The trim removed 5 bases at V and 4 bases at J, leaving 9 bases unmatched. CDR1 and CDR2 from the germline V gene are SGHTA and FQGNSA. This CDR3 region has 17 residues. CDR3 DNA: TGTGCCAGCAGCATCGGGACAGGGGGCGCGGGGAATCAGCCCCAGCATTTT. Protein: CASSIGTGGAGNQPQHF.